The rows below give T cell receptor beta chains drawn from one sample of a study of blood T cell repertoires in COVID-19. Sequenced by immunoSEQ multiplex PCR; TCRdb stores in-frame clones only, minus some. This sample has about 220,000 clones, with approximately 85% found just once. What was sequenced was peripheral blood. The receptors stem from a woman aged 70-85 years with COVID-19, enrolled during active disease. CDR3s include the opening cysteine and the closing phenylalanine or tryptophan. D genes are given only for firm matches. The size entry is marked missing in some rows and otherwise reads once, few, many or a size class.

d_gene: .; v_gene: TRBV29-1; abundance: .; j_gene: TRBJ2-5; CDR3nt: TGCAGCGTAAGAGGGGGTTTTAGGGTACAAGAGACCCAGTACTTC; CDR3aa: CSVRGGFRVQETQYF
d_gene: .; v_gene: TRBV10-3; abundance: few; j_gene: TRBJ1-5; CDR3nt: TGTGCCATCAGTGAGTCGAAATCCCTCTCGGGTCAGCCCCAGCATTTT; CDR3aa: CAISESKSLSGQPQHF
d_gene: TRBD1; v_gene: TRBV5-6; abundance: .; j_gene: TRBJ1-5; CDR3nt: TGTGCCAGCAGCGCCGGGACAGGGGGCTTCGATCAGCCCCAGCATTTT; CDR3aa: CASSAGTGGFDQPQHF
d_gene: TRBD1; v_gene: TRBV27; abundance: .; j_gene: TRBJ1-1; CDR3nt: TGTGCCAGCAGTCTTGGACAGGGGAACACTGAAGCTTTCTTT; CDR3aa: CASSLGQGNTEAFF
d_gene: TRBD2; v_gene: TRBV5-1; abundance: .; j_gene: TRBJ2-5; CDR3nt: TGCGCCAGCAGCTTGTTGTGGGTAGCGGGGGGGGCAGAGACCCAGTACTTC; CDR3aa: CASSLLWVAGGAETQYF
d_gene: .; v_gene: TRBV6-5; abundance: .; j_gene: TRBJ1-5; CDR3nt: TGTGCCAGCAGTTACGGGGAGGCCGATAGCAATCAGCCCCAGCATTTT; CDR3aa: CASSYGEADSNQPQHF
d_gene: TRBD1; v_gene: TRBV24-1; abundance: .; j_gene: TRBJ1-4; CDR3nt: TGTGCCACCAGTGATGGAAGGACAGGATATTCTGAAAAACTGTTTTTT; CDR3aa: CATSDGRTGYSEKLFF
d_gene: .; v_gene: TRBV4-3; abundance: .; j_gene: TRBJ2-5; CDR3nt: TGCGCCAGCAGCCAAGGAAGGGGGCAGTACTTC; CDR3aa: CASSQGRGQYF
d_gene: .; v_gene: TRBV5-1; abundance: few; j_gene: TRBJ1-1; CDR3nt: TGCGCCAGCAGCTTGGAGCAGGGTGAAGCTTTCTTT; CDR3aa: CASSLEQGEAFF
d_gene: .; v_gene: TRBV9; abundance: .; j_gene: TRBJ1-1; CDR3nt: TGTGCCAGCAGCGTTATAGATGCGTTGAACACTGAAGCTTTCTTT; CDR3aa: CASSVIDALNTEAFF
d_gene: TRBD2; v_gene: TRBV19; abundance: .; j_gene: TRBJ2-7; CDR3nt: TGTGCCAGTAGGGCTAGCGGGCCCTCCTACGAGCAGTACTTC; CDR3aa: CASRASGPSYEQYF
d_gene: TRBD2; v_gene: TRBV3-1/TRBV3-2; abundance: .; j_gene: TRBJ2-3; CDR3nt: TGTGCCAGCAGCCACCACCGGGGGGGACTAGCGGGTCTCACAGATACGCAGTATTTT; CDR3aa: CASSHHRGGLAGLTDTQYF
d_gene: .; v_gene: TRBV2; abundance: .; j_gene: TRBJ2-4; CDR3nt: TGTGCCAGCAGTTACAGCCTAGCCAAAAACATTCAGTACTTC; CDR3aa: CASSYSLAKNIQYF
d_gene: TRBD2; v_gene: TRBV11-2; abundance: .; j_gene: TRBJ2-7; CDR3nt: TGTGCCAGCAGCTTAGATCGACTAGCGGGAACCTACGAGCAGTACTTC; CDR3aa: CASSLDRLAGTYEQYF
d_gene: .; v_gene: TRBV19; abundance: once; j_gene: TRBJ2-5; CDR3nt: TGTGCCAGTAGTGCACCCCATGGGGGGAATATCGCGCGGGAGACCCAGTACTTC; CDR3aa: CASSAPHGGNIARETQYF
d_gene: .; v_gene: TRBV7-2; abundance: .; j_gene: TRBJ2-2; CDR3nt: TGTGCCAGCAACAGAATTTTCGCCGGGGAGCTGTTTTTT; CDR3aa: CASNRIFAGELFF
d_gene: TRBD1; v_gene: TRBV19; abundance: .; j_gene: TRBJ1-1; CDR3nt: TGTGCCAGTAAGACAGGGGCCACTGAAGCTTTCTTT; CDR3aa: CASKTGATEAFF
d_gene: TRBD1; v_gene: TRBV5-6; abundance: .; j_gene: TRBJ1-5; CDR3nt: TGTGCCAGCAGCCGGGACAGGGAGAATCAGCCCCAGCATTTT; CDR3aa: CASSRDRENQPQHF
d_gene: .; v_gene: TRBV5-6; abundance: .; j_gene: TRBJ2-1; CDR3nt: TGTGCCAGCAGCCAAACGAGGGAGTACAATGAGCAGTTCTTC; CDR3aa: CASSQTREYNEQFF
d_gene: .; v_gene: TRBV5-1; abundance: once; j_gene: TRBJ2-7; CDR3nt: TGCGCCAGCAGATTAGACTACGAGCAGTACTTC; CDR3aa: CASRLDYEQYF
d_gene: TRBD1; v_gene: TRBV19; abundance: once; j_gene: TRBJ2-7; CDR3nt: TGTGCCAGTCGACCGGACAGGGGGAACTACGAGCAGTACTTC; CDR3aa: CASRPDRGNYEQYF
d_gene: TRBD1; v_gene: TRBV7-3; abundance: .; j_gene: TRBJ2-3; CDR3nt: TGTGCCAGCAGACCGGGACAGGGAACAGATACGCAGTATTTT; CDR3aa: CASRPGQGTDTQYF
d_gene: TRBD1; v_gene: TRBV19; abundance: .; j_gene: TRBJ1-2; CDR3nt: TGTGCCAGTACGGACAGGGGCCGTAGAGATGGCTACACCTTC; CDR3aa: CASTDRGRRDGYTF
d_gene: TRBD1; v_gene: TRBV24-1; abundance: .; j_gene: TRBJ2-3; CDR3nt: TGTGCCACCAGTGAGGGACAGGGTGTTCATACGCAGTATTTT; CDR3aa: CATSEGQGVHTQYF
d_gene: TRBD1; v_gene: TRBV6-5; abundance: .; j_gene: TRBJ2-3; CDR3nt: TGTGCCAGCAGCTTCCGCAGGGGGCTGGATACGCAGTATTTT; CDR3aa: CASSFRRGLDTQYF
d_gene: TRBD1; v_gene: TRBV7-6; abundance: .; j_gene: TRBJ1-3; CDR3nt: TGTGCCAGCAGCTTACAGGACAGGTTCTCTGGAAACACCATATATTTT; CDR3aa: CASSLQDRFSGNTIYF
d_gene: .; v_gene: TRBV7-2; abundance: .; j_gene: TRBJ2-7; CDR3nt: TGTGCCAGCAGCCAAATACCACAGTTCTCCTACGAGCAGTACTTC; CDR3aa: CASSQIPQFSYEQYF
d_gene: .; v_gene: TRBV19; abundance: .; j_gene: TRBJ1-4; CDR3nt: TGTGCCAGTAGTATGGACAACCGGGACTACGAAAAACTGTTTTTT; CDR3aa: CASSMDNRDYEKLFF
d_gene: .; v_gene: TRBV7-9; abundance: few; j_gene: TRBJ2-7; CDR3nt: TGTGCCAGCAGTTTCCATTCCTACGAGCAGTACTTC; CDR3aa: CASSFHSYEQYF
d_gene: .; v_gene: TRBV30; abundance: .; j_gene: TRBJ2-7; CDR3nt: TGTGCCTGGAGAGAAAGGACTACCAAATCCACTTCGGGGGAGCAGTACTTC; CDR3aa: CAWRERTTKSTSGEQYF
d_gene: TRBD2; v_gene: TRBV2; abundance: .; j_gene: TRBJ2-5; CDR3nt: TGTGGAACTAGACTAGCGGGGGAGGAGACCCAGTACTTC; CDR3aa: CGTRLAGEETQYF
d_gene: .; v_gene: TRBV5-4; abundance: .; j_gene: TRBJ2-7; CDR3nt: TGTGCCAGCAGCTTGATACGGGATCTAGGTGAGCAGTACTTC; CDR3aa: CASSLIRDLGEQYF
d_gene: TRBD1; v_gene: TRBV27; abundance: .; j_gene: TRBJ1-5; CDR3nt: TGTGCCAGCAGCGCTCTAGGACAGGGGGCTAGACAGCCCCAGCATTTT; CDR3aa: CASSALGQGARQPQHF
d_gene: .; v_gene: TRBV29-1; abundance: .; j_gene: TRBJ2-2; CDR3nt: TGCAGCGTTGCCAGGGAAGGCGGGGAGCTGTTTTTT; CDR3aa: CSVAREGGELFF
d_gene: TRBD2; v_gene: TRBV29-1; abundance: once; j_gene: TRBJ2-7; CDR3nt: TGCAGCGTTGAAGTTGCGGGAGTGGTCTACGAGCAGTACTTC; CDR3aa: CSVEVAGVVYEQYF
d_gene: TRBD1; v_gene: TRBV5-1; abundance: .; j_gene: TRBJ2-3; CDR3nt: TGCGCCAGCAGTTGGACAGGGTTGGAAGATACGCAGTATTTT; CDR3aa: CASSWTGLEDTQYF
d_gene: TRBD1; v_gene: TRBV3-1/TRBV3-2; abundance: once; j_gene: TRBJ1-3; CDR3nt: TGTGCCAGCAGCCCCCCCGGGACAGGGATTGGAAACACCATATATTTT; CDR3aa: CASSPPGTGIGNTIYF
d_gene: TRBD2; v_gene: TRBV11-3; abundance: .; j_gene: TRBJ2-5; CDR3nt: TGTGCCAGCAGCTGGCTACGACTAGCGGGACAAGAGACCCAGTACTTC; CDR3aa: CASSWLRLAGQETQYF
d_gene: TRBD1; v_gene: TRBV9; abundance: .; j_gene: TRBJ1-6; CDR3nt: TGTGCCAGCAGCGTAACGGGACAGGGGTATAATTCACCCCTCCACTTT; CDR3aa: CASSVTGQGYNSPLHF
d_gene: .; v_gene: TRBV30; abundance: .; j_gene: TRBJ2-1; CDR3nt: TGTGCCTGGAGTGGGACTGACTACAATGAGCAGTTCTTC; CDR3aa: CAWSGTDYNEQFF